The 23 T cell receptor beta chains below come from one sample, sequenced in a study of CD8 T cells in Susac syndrome. The RNA, roughly 0.5 to 1 ug, was put through reverse transcription using random hexamers. TCRdb redid the calling of the immunoSEQ multiplex PCR reads with MiXCR, one entry per CDR3 protein. The table has about 440,000 distinct CDR3 sequences, approximately 85% seen once. The specimen was CD8+ T cells from PBMCs. All receptors come from a human donor with multiple sclerosis.

This chain uses TRBV29-1 with TRBJ2-5, with D unresolved. Deletions cut 4 bases from V and 4 bases from J, with 13 bases between. Germline CDR1 SQVTM, CDR2 ANQGSEA. The CDR3 length is 13 residues. The CDR3 is CSVGEVDGETQYF. CDR3 bases: TGCAGCGTTGGAGAAGTTGACGGAGAGACCCAGTACTTC.

V usage is TRBV27 and J usage is TRBJ2-3; 8 bases line up with TRBD2. The CDR3 sequence is 14 residues long. Germline CDR1 MNHEY, CDR2 SMNVEV (reference sequence). Trimming cost V 5 bases and J 6 bases; bases outside gene matches: 7. In DNA form, the CDR3 reads TGTGCCAGCAGTAACCTAGCGGGCCACGATACGCAGTATTTT. As protein: CASSNLAGHDTQYF.

The V and J genes are TRBV3-1 and TRBJ2-7; D gene unclear. Germline CDR1 reads LGHDT; CDR2 reads YNNKEL (reference sequence). The CDR3 is made up of 16 amino acids. The V end lost 0 bases, the J end lost 3 bases, and 15 bases lay between the germline ends. Here the CDR3 reads CASSQDQGIQLYEQYF. CDR3 sequence (DNA): TGTGCCAGCAGCCAAGATCAAGGCATCCAACTCTACGAGCAGTACTTC.

The chain couples TRBV15 to TRBJ2-5; D might be TRBD2 (6 bases). V lost 3 bases and J lost 3, with 8 bases in between. The CDR3 extends over 13 amino acids. Germline lookup yields CDR1 LNHNV and CDR2 YYDKDF (reference sequence). Here the CDR3 reads CATSRLAEETQYF. DNA of the CDR3: TGTGCCACCAGCAGGTTAGCGGAAGAGACCCAGTACTTC.

About this clonotype: Its ends do not fully match the called genes, so a read error is possible. The chain couples TRBV28 to TRBJ2-7; D not certain. The V gene's germline CDR1 is MDHEN and CDR2 SYDVKM. The CDR3 is 13 residues long. DNA of the CDR3: TGTGCCGGCAGTTTGGGAAGGGTGAACGAGCAGTACTTC. Translating it yields CAGSLGRVNEQYF.

This clonotype was recorded a few times. The chain employs TRBV6-2 or TRBV6-3 and TRBJ2-7, with TRBD1 as a possible D gene (6 bases). The V and J ends lost 2 bases and 2 bases respectively, with 10 bases between them. The CDR3 is 14 residues long. The germline V gene has CDR1 MNHEY and CDR2 SVGEGT. The CDR3 bases are TGTGCCAGCAGTTACACAGGGACCCCCTACGAGCAGTACTTC. This codes for CASSYTGTPYEQYF.

The chain is built from TRBV12-3 or TRBV12-4 and TRBJ2-2; tentative D call: TRBD1 (5 bases). The CDR3 covers 14 residues. Trimming cost V 8 bases and J 2 bases, with 12 bases left between them. As DNA, the CDR3 is TGTGCCAGCCAAGACAGTTTCAACACCGGGGAGCTGTTTTTT. Translating it yields CASQDSFNTGELFF.

This clonotype was found once. The chain employs TRBV9 and TRBJ2-7; the D gene is possibly TRBD2 (6 bases). CDR3 length: 14 amino acids. V gave up 6 bases and J gave up 7 bases, with 20 bases separating them. The germline V gene has CDR1 SGDLS and CDR2 YYNGEE. CDR3 coding DNA: TGTGCCAGCACTCCCGCCCCGGGAGAGGATGAGCAGTACTTC. Protein product: CASTPAPGEDEQYF.

The chain is built from TRBV28 and TRBJ1-5; possible D gene TRBD1, 5 bases. The CDR3 extends over 15 amino acids. The V gene lost 8 bases and the J gene lost 10 bases, with 24 bases spanning the gap. CDR1 and CDR2 from the germline V gene are MDHEN and SYDVKM. CDR3 in amino acids: CASHHRQRTISPQHF. CDR3 in DNA: TGTGCCAGCCACCATCGACAGAGAACAATCAGCCCCCAGCATTTT.

The V call is TRBV6-1, the J call TRBJ2-1; 9 bases line up with TRBD2. Germline CDR1 and CDR2: MNHNS and SASEGT. With 0 bases clipped from V and 9 bases from J, the junction kept 9 bases outside the gene matches. This CDR3 region has 16 residues. CDR3 sequence: CASSEAFDGRGGEQFF. CDR3 in DNA: TGTGCCAGCAGTGAAGCGTTCGACGGGCGGGGGGGTGAGCAGTTCTTC.

The gene calls are TRBV10-1 and TRBJ1-5; D perhaps matches TRBD1 (5 bases). V was trimmed by 0 bases and J by 2 bases, leaving 11 bases between them. Germline-derived CDR1 and CDR2 are WNHNN and SYGVQD (reference sequence). The CDR3 is made up of 16 amino acids. The CDR3 sequence: CASSESGGWGNQPQHF. The CDR3 nucleotides read TGCGCCAGCAGTGAGTCGGGGGGTTGGGGCAATCAGCCCCAGCATTTT.

This clonotype appeared once. The chain is built from TRBV13 and TRBJ2-3; possible D gene TRBD1, 6 bases. CDR1 PRHDT and CDR2 FYEKMQ come from the germline V gene (reference sequence). CDR3 length equals 15 residues. Trimming took 5 bases from V and 0 from J, leaving 12 bases between them. CDR3 DNA sequence: TGTGCCAGCAGCACTCGGACAGCTAGCACAGATACGCAGTATTTT. The encoded protein is CASSTRTASTDTQYF.

The rearrangement uses TRBV20-1 and TRBJ2-1, with D perhaps TRBD2 (6 bases). V was shortened by 0 bases and J by 2 bases, with 14 bases between the two germline ends. CDR1 is DFQATT, CDR2 SNEGSKA, per germline (reference sequence). The CDR3 extends over 16 amino acids. The CDR3 spells CSARDPSGGTYNEQFF. The CDR3 DNA is TGCAGTGCTAGAGATCCTTCCGGGGGAACCTACAATGAGCAGTTCTTC.

V usage is TRBV3-1 and J usage is TRBJ2-5; 10 bases match TRBD1. The CDR3 has 15 residues. V dropped 3 bases and J dropped 5; count of bases not matched to a gene: 6. Germline CDR1 and CDR2: LGHDT and YNNKEL (reference sequence). The DNA of the CDR3 is TGTGCCAGCAGCCATTCGGGACAGGGGCTTGAGACCCAGTACTTC. This gives the protein CASSHSGQGLETQYF.

The gene calls are TRBV6-5 and TRBJ2-7; D is possibly TRBD2 (5 bases). The germline V gene encodes CDR1 MNHEY and CDR2 SVGAGI. The CDR3 covers 14 residues. V lost 4 bases and J lost 1, with 11 bases in between. CDR3: CASSFFGRSYEQYF. The CDR3 bases are TGTGCCAGCAGTTTTTTTGGGAGATCCTACGAGCAGTACTTC.

The chain has TRBV5-6 and TRBJ2-3; D possibly corresponds to TRBD2 (5 bases). V shed 1 base and J shed 3 bases, with 9 bases lying between them. There are 14 residues in the CDR3. Germline assignment: CDR1 SGHDT and CDR2 YYEEEE. The CDR3 protein is CASSLSGRTDTQYF. CDR3 nucleotides: TGTGCCAGCAGCTTGTCGGGAAGGACAGATACGCAGTATTTT.

The chain combines TRBV7-9 with TRBJ2-5; D perhaps matches TRBD2 (6 bases). There are 13 residues in the CDR3. CDR1 SEHNR and CDR2 FQNEAQ come from the germline V gene (reference sequence). Trimming stripped 5 bases from V and 2 bases from J, with 9 bases between. This CDR3 is CASSAGPQETQYF. CDR3 DNA: TGTGCCAGCAGCGCGGGGCCTCAAGAGACCCAGTACTTC.

This clonotype occurred a few times. V is TRBV5-6 and J is TRBJ1-5, with 7 bases identical to TRBD1. Looked up from germline, CDR1 is SGHDT and CDR2 is YYEEEE. V lost 0 bases, J lost 4 bases, and 4 bases stayed unmatched. The CDR3 is 15 residues long. CDR3 residues: CASSLAQGGNQPQHF. Written as DNA, the CDR3 is TGTGCCAGCAGCTTGGCCCAGGGGGGGAATCAGCCCCAGCATTTT.

The chain uses TRBV6-1 and TRBJ1-2; no firm D call. Per germline, CDR1 MNHNS and CDR2 SASEGT. The CDR3 is made up of 11 amino acids. V dropped 1 base and J dropped 10 bases, with 7 bases sitting between them. The CDR3 nucleotides are TGTGCCAGCAGTGAAGGCGTGGTCTACACCTTC. Residues: CASSEGVVYTF.

The rearrangement links TRBV4-1 to TRBJ1-2; D ambiguous. Between the trimmed V and J ends, which lost 2 bases and 0 bases, there was a span of 10 bases. The germline gives CDR1 MGHRA, CDR2 YSYEKL. This CDR3 comprises 15 residues. The CDR3 region is CASSQHDTSNYGYTF. CDR3 DNA: TGCGCCAGCAGCCAACATGACACATCTAACTATGGCTACACCTTC.

The chain links TRBV27 to TRBJ2-7; tentative D call: TRBD1 (6 bases). CDR3 size: 14 residues. Germline V gives CDR1 MNHEY, CDR2 SMNVEV (reference sequence). V gave up 5 bases and J gave up 3 bases, with 14 bases separating them. Here the CDR3 reads CASSNYRDFYEQYF. CDR3 DNA sequence: TGTGCCAGCAGTAATTACAGGGATTTCTACGAGCAGTACTTC.

The CDR3 region is CASSEVDSNYGYTF. CDR3 in DNA: TGTGCCAGCAGCGAGGTGGACAGCAACTATGGCTACACCTTC. This chain connects TRBV27 to TRBJ1-2, with D perhaps matching TRBD1 (6 bases). The CDR3 loop spans 14 amino acids. CDR1 is MNHEY and CDR2 is SMNVEV in the germline V gene (reference sequence). The germline V and J ends were trimmed by 6 bases and 2 bases, with 13 bases remaining between them.

This clonotype was counted a single time. The chain has TRBV27 and TRBJ2-1; a possible D gene is TRBD1 (6 bases). V dropped 11 bases and J dropped 2 bases, with 13 bases sitting between them. CDR1 and CDR2 from the germline V gene are MNHEY and SMNVEV (reference sequence). The CDR3 runs 13 residues. CDR3 protein: CASRPGAYNEQFF. The CDR3 DNA reads TGTGCCTCCAGGCCAGGGGCCTACAATGAGCAGTTCTTC.